The 22 T cell receptor beta chains given below trace back to one sample, sequenced in a study of shared clonotypes between healthy human individuals. Naive CD8 cells comprised CD45RO-negative, CCR7-positively selected cells, excluding terminally differentiated effector memory CD45RA+ cells. Profiled with immunoSEQ multiplex PCR; TCRdb holds only in-frame clones, not every one. The sample carries fewer than 850,000 clones, 96% recorded once. The specimen was naive CD8+ T cells sorted from blood. The receptors here all came from a young man in good health.

The chain combines TRBV6-1 with TRBJ2-1; D is unresolved. Trimming left V 1 base short and J 0 bases short, with 7 bases between. Germline V gene data show CDR1 as MNHNS and CDR2 as SASEGT. The CDR3 is 15 amino acids. The CDR3 DNA follows: TGTGCCAGCAGTGAAGAAGAAGACTCCTACAATGAGCAGTTCTTC. Its protein is CASSEEEDSYNEQFF.

The chain links TRBV10-3 to TRBJ2-1, with no clear D. The germline V gene encodes CDR1 ENHRY and CDR2 SYGVKD. Trimming took 2 bases from V and 5 from J, leaving 7 bases between them. The CDR3 consists of 13 residues. The CDR3 nucleotides are TGTGCCATCAGTGAGGACCACAACAATGAGCAGTTCTTC. It translates to CAISEDHNNEQFF.

The chain uses TRBV5-6 and TRBJ2-5; D possibly matches TRBD1 or TRBD2 (5 bases each). CDR1 is SGHDT and CDR2 is YYEEEE in the germline V gene. This CDR3 is built from 13 residues. V was trimmed by 4 bases and J by 9 bases, leaving 16 bases between them. The DNA of the CDR3 is TGTGCCAGCAGCCTCGGACACCCCGGGGCCCAGTACTTC. This translates into CASSLGHPGAQYF.

The gene calls are TRBV2 and TRBJ1-2; TRBD1 might be the D (5 bases). V was pared by 11 bases and J by 5 bases, with 18 bases between. The CDR3 contains 13 residues. Germline CDR1 is SNHLY and CDR2 is FYNNEI. The CDR3 reads CASVGGRVYGYTF. The CDR3 DNA reads as TGTGCCTCCGTGGGGGGTAGGGTGTATGGCTACACCTTC.

This chain joins TRBV7-6 and TRBJ2-1, with 7 nucleotides matching TRBD2. With V trimmed by 2 bases and J by 6 bases, 7 bases remained unmatched. Germline V lookup: CDR1 SGHVS, CDR2 FNYEAQ. The CDR3 is made up of 15 amino acids. The CDR3 nucleotides read TGTGCCAGCAGCTTAAGGCTAGCGGAGGCCAATGAGCAGTTCTTC. It encodes CASSLRLAEANEQFF.

Of note for this clone: Other DNA sequences in the sample encode the same CDR3. This chain links TRBV11-2 with TRBJ2-3; no clear D gene. Germline CDR1 is SGHAT and CDR2 is FQNNGV. V lost 2 bases to trimming and J lost 4 bases, with 1 base between them. The CDR3 length is 11 residues. CDR3 in DNA: TGTGCCAGCAGCTTACCAGATACGCAGTATTTT. The encoded protein is CASSLPDTQYF. The complete variable domain, with remaining parts taken from reference TRBV11-2 and TRBJ2-3, reads EAGVAQSPRYKIIEKRQSVAFWCNPISGHATLYWYQQILGQGPKLLIQFQNNGVVDDSQLPKDRFSAERLKGVDSTLKIQPAKLEDSAVYLCASSLPDTQYFGPGTRLTVL.

Turning to this clone: The same CDR3 also results from other DNA sequences found in this sample. This chain joins TRBV9 and TRBJ2-2; D remains ambiguous. The CDR3 covers 14 residues. V lost 0 bases and J lost 1, with 4 bases in between. Germline-derived CDR1 and CDR2 are SGDLS and YYNGEE. The CDR3 DNA reads as TGTGCCAGCAGCGTAGGCGGGAACACCGGGGAGCTGTTTTTT. Amino acid sequence: CASSVGGNTGELFF.

CDR3 amino acids: CASSLAPNTGELFF. CDR3 bases: TGTGCCAGCAGCTTAGCTCCGAACACCGGGGAGCTGTTTTTT. This chain uses TRBV7-7 with TRBJ2-2; D is unclear. Germline V gene data show CDR1 as SSHAT and CDR2 as FNYEAQ (reference sequence). V gave up 0 bases and J gave up 0 bases, with 2 bases separating them. The CDR3 contains 14 residues.

The rearrangement links TRBV27 to TRBJ1-2, with TRBD1 matching over 8 bases. V dropped 5 bases and J dropped 0; count of bases not matched to a gene: 5. Germline CDR1 and CDR2: MNHEY and SMNVEV (reference sequence). The CDR3 loop spans 15 amino acids. CDR3 sequence reads: CASSPGTGPNYGYTF. The CDR3 DNA follows: TGTGCCAGCAGTCCCGGGACAGGTCCTAACTATGGCTACACCTTC.

The J gene is TRBJ2-3, the V gene TRBV11-2; 7 bases are a match to TRBD2. Germline values: CDR1 SGHAT, CDR2 FQNNGV. The CDR3 sequence is 16 residues long. The junction had 12 bases not matched to a gene; V was cut back by 4 bases and J by 5 bases. DNA for the CDR3: TGTGCCAGCAGCTCCGGTGGCGCGGGAGCTGTAGATACGCAGTATTTT. Amino acid sequence: CASSSGGAGAVDTQYF.

The V and J genes are TRBV9 and TRBJ1-1, with 7 nucleotides matching TRBD1. V shed 0 bases, J shed 2 bases, and the junction held 4 bases outside the gene matches. The CDR3 length is 15 residues. Germline-derived CDR1 and CDR2 are SGDLS and YYNGEE. The DNA for the CDR3 is TGTGCCAGCAGCGTAGGAGAGGGGGCAAACACTGAAGCTTTCTTT. This gives the protein CASSVGEGANTEAFF. Complete variable domain (other parts from reference TRBV9 and TRBJ1-1): DSGVTQTPKHLITATGQRVTLRCSPRSGDLSVYWYQQSLDQGLQFLIQYYNGEERAKGNILERFSAQQFPDLHSELNLSSLELGDSALYFCASSVGEGANTEAFFGQGTRLTVV.

This chain joins TRBV6-1 and TRBJ1-5; tentative D call: TRBD1 (5 bases). The germline gives CDR1 MNHNS, CDR2 SASEGT. This CDR3 has 13 amino acids. Trimming took 6 bases from V and 5 from J, leaving 11 bases between them. CDR3 region: CASRLWGDQPQHF. In DNA form, the CDR3 reads TGTGCCAGCAGGCTGTGGGGGGATCAGCCCCAGCATTTT.

The V call is TRBV28, the J call TRBJ1-2; D unresolved. The V gene's germline CDR1 is MDHEN and CDR2 SYDVKM. The CDR3 contains 18 residues. V lost 5 bases, J lost 0 bases, and 22 bases lay in between. The CDR3 coding sequence is TGTGCCAGCAGTACCTCCACCCCGGACGGCTGGGCTAACTATGGCTACACCTTC. The encoded protein is CASSTSTPDGWANYGYTF.

The chain links TRBV27 to TRBJ2-7; a weak D match, TRBD1 (6 bases). The CDR3 has 15 residues. V shed 6 bases and J shed 0 bases, with 15 bases lying between them. Germline values: CDR1 MNHEY, CDR2 SMNVEV (reference sequence). CDR3 in amino acids: CASSSMGAVSYEQYF. The CDR3 nucleotides read TGTGCCAGCAGCTCGATGGGGGCTGTCTCCTACGAGCAGTACTTC.

V usage is TRBV4-1 and J usage is TRBJ2-2, with D uncertain. Germline V gives CDR1 MGHRA, CDR2 YSYEKL. The CDR3 totals 12 residues. Deletions cut 3 bases from V and 6 bases from J, with 5 bases between. This CDR3 reads CASSQAPGELFF. The DNA of the CDR3 is TGCGCCAGCAGCCAGGCGCCCGGGGAGCTGTTTTTT.

With respect to this clone: In the same sample, other DNA sequences code for this CDR3. This chain connects TRBV7-9 to TRBJ2-7; possibly TRBD2 for D (7 bases). Deletions cut 5 bases from V and 0 bases from J, with 14 bases between. Germline-derived CDR1 and CDR2 are SEHNR and FQNEAQ (reference sequence). The CDR3 runs to 15 residues. Here the CDR3 reads CASSLGGGSSYEQYF. The CDR3 DNA follows: TGTGCCAGCAGCCTGGGGGGCGGGAGCTCCTACGAGCAGTACTTC.

The V and J genes are TRBV9 and TRBJ2-7; 9 nucleotides agree with TRBD1. Germline V CDR1 and CDR2: SGDLS, YYNGEE. This CDR3 is 15 amino acids long. With V trimmed by 4 bases and J by 6 bases, 11 bases remained unmatched. The DNA of the CDR3 is TGTGCCAGCAGCCCCCGGGACAGGGAATTGGTCGAGCAGTACTTC. Protein sequence: CASSPRDRELVEQYF.

This clone has more than one count but fewer than ten. The chain joins TRBV7-9 to TRBJ1-3, with D uncertain. Deletions cut 5 bases from V and 2 bases from J, with 10 bases between. Germline V gene sequence: CDR1 SEHNR, CDR2 FQNEAQ (reference sequence). The CDR3 is made up of 14 amino acids. The CDR3 DNA follows: TGTGCCAGCAGCGCAGTGGGTGCTGGAAACACCATATATTTT. Translating gives CASSAVGAGNTIYF.

This chain connects TRBV28 to TRBJ2-5; 7 bases are a match to TRBD1. The CDR3 spans 16 residues. J gave up 4 bases and V 7 bases, and 15 bases lay outside the gene matches. CDR1 MDHEN and CDR2 SYDVKM come from the germline V gene. The CDR3 DNA reads as TGTGCCAGCAAACGTATATCCGGGACAGTAGGAGAGACCCAGTACTTC. Amino acids: CASKRISGTVGETQYF.

The chain recombines TRBV18 with TRBJ2-7, with 9 bases matching TRBD1. Germline-derived CDR1 and CDR2 are KGHSH and LQKENI. This CDR3 contains 15 residues. Germline trimming cut 3 bases from V and 6 bases from J; bases unmatched to any gene: 9. CDR3 region: CASSPQGQGWVEQYF. For the CDR3, the DNA is TGTGCCAGCTCACCGCAGGGACAGGGATGGGTCGAGCAGTACTTC.

The chain joins TRBV28 to TRBJ2-5, with TRBD2 matching 12 bases. CDR3 size: 20 residues. The V gene's germline CDR1 is MDHEN and CDR2 SYDVKM. Unmatched junction bases numbered 23, after V lost 10 bases and J lost 2 bases. Here the CDR3 reads CATSRTSGINPLGLQETQYF. Written as DNA, the CDR3 is TGTGCCACCTCCCGGACTAGCGGGATAAATCCTTTGGGTTTACAAGAGACCCAGTACTTC.

The chain employs TRBV13 and TRBJ2-7; TRBD2 matches at 8 bases. After removal of 0 bases from V and 0 bases from J, the junction contained 7 bases not matched to a gene. Germline V gene sequence: CDR1 PRHDT, CDR2 FYEKMQ (reference sequence). The CDR3 covers 17 residues. CDR3 amino acids: CASSLGLAEGGSYEQYF. The CDR3 DNA follows: TGTGCCAGCAGCTTAGGACTAGCGGAAGGGGGCTCCTACGAGCAGTACTTC.